This TCR beta chain was captured in a study of cytomegalovirus exposure and HLA in healthy donors. This clone came up once. PCR involved 60 Vbeta and 13 Jbeta primers. Clones were sequenced by immunoSEQ multiplex PCR, and TCRdb holds only the in-frame ones, with some missing. The top ten clones hold around 4.9% of a sample with 100,000 to 150,000 clones, 77% of them seen once. The CDR3 has 17 amino acids. Trimming removed 5 bases at V and 3 bases at J, with 23 bases between. Germline CDR1 reads MNHEY; CDR2 reads SMNVEV (reference sequence). The sequence derives from a man aged 45-65 years in good health and CMV-seropositive. The chain employs TRBV27 and TRBJ2-7, with D unresolved. Sample: PBMCs. The CDR3 region has the DNA TGTGCCAGCAGTCCCTACACCGAGCCCAGGTCCCACTACGAGCAGTACTTC. Translating it yields CASSPYTEPRSHYEQYF.